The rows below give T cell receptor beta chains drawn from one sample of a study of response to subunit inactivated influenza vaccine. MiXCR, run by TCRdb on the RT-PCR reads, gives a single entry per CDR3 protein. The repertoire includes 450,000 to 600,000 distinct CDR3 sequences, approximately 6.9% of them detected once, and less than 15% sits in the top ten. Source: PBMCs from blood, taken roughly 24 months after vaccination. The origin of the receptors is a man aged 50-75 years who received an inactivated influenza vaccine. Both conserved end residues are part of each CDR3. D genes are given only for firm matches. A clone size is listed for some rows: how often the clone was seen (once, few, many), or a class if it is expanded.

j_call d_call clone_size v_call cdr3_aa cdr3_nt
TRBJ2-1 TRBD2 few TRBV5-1 CASSLTSGRAVSNEQFF TGCGCCAGCAGCCTGACTAGCGGGAGGGCCGTTAGCAATGAGCAGTTCTTC
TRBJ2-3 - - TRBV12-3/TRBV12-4 CASSLARDFSTDTQYF TGTGCCAGCAGTTTAGCAAGGGACTTTAGCACAGATACGCAGTATTTT
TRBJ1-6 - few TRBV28 CASSLFRGQNNSPLHF TGTGCCAGCAGTTTATTCCGGGGGCAGAATAATTCACCCCTCCACTTT
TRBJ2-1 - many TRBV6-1 CASSATRGSPSGQQFF TGTGCCAGCAGTGCAACTAGGGGTTCCCCCTCAGGGCAGCAGTTCTTC
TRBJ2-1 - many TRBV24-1 CATSQDDEQFF TGTGCCACCAGTCAGGATGATGAGCAGTTCTTC
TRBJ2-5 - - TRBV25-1 CASSVLRTDQETQYF TGTGCCAGCAGTGTACTCAGGACAGATCAAGAGACCCAGTACTTC
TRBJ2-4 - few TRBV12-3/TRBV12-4 CASSFTKALAKNIQYF TGTGCCAGCAGTTTCACTAAAGCTCTAGCCAAAAACATTCAGTACTTC
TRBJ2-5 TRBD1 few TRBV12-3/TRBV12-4 CASSQGQGAPVETQYF TGTGCCAGCAGTCAGGGACAGGGGGCGCCTGTAGAGACCCAGTACTTC
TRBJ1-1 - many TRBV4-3 CASSQDMNTEAFF TGCGCCAGCAGCCAAGACATGAACACTGAAGCTTTCTTT
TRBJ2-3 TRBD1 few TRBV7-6 CASSSPGGDTQYF TGTGCCAGCAGCTCCCCAGGGGGAGATACGCAGTATTTT
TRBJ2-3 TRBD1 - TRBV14 CASSQSYRGTQYF TGTGCCAGCAGCCAGAGCTACAGGGGAACGCAGTATTTT
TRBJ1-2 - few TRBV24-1 CATSDRQGRGYTF TGTGCCACCAGTGATCGGCAGGGGAGAGGCTACACCTTC
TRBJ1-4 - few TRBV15 CATSIYGVNEKLFF TGTGCCACCAGCATTTACGGGGTTAATGAAAAACTGTTTTTT
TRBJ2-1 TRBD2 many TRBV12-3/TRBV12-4 CASSKLTSDEQFF TGTGCCAGCAGTAAACTTACTAGCGATGAGCAGTTCTTC
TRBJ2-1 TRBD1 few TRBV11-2 CASSPTDRGNEQFF TGTGCCAGCAGCCCCACGGACAGGGGCAATGAGCAGTTCTTC
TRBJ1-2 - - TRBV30 CAWSVGGDGYTF TGTGCCTGGAGTGTTGGAGGGGATGGCTACACCTTC
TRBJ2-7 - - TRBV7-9 CASSQTTPSEQYF TGTGCCAGCAGCCAGACTACGCCTAGCGAGCAGTACTTC
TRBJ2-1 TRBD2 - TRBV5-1 CASSVTGGTYNEQFF TGCGCCAGCAGTGTGACGGGGGGGACCTACAATGAGCAGTTCTTC